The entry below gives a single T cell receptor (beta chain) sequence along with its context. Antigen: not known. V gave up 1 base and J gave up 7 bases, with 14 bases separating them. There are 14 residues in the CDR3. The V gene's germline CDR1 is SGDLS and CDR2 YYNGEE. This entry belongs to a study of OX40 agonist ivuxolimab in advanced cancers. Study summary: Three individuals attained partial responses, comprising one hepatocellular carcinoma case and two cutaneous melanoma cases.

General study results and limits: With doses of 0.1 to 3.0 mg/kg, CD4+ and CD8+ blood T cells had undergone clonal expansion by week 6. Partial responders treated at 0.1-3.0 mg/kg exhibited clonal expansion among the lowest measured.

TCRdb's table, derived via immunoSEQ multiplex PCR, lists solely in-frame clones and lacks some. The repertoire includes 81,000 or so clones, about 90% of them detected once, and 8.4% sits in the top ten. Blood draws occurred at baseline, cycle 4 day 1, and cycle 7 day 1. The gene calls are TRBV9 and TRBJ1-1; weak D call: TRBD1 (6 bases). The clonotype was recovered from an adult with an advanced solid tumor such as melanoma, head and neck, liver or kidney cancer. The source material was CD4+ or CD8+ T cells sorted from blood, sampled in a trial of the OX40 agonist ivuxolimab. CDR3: CASSVWGRGNEAFF. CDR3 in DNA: TGTGCCAGCAGCGTATGGGGCAGGGGAAATGAAGCTTTCTTT.